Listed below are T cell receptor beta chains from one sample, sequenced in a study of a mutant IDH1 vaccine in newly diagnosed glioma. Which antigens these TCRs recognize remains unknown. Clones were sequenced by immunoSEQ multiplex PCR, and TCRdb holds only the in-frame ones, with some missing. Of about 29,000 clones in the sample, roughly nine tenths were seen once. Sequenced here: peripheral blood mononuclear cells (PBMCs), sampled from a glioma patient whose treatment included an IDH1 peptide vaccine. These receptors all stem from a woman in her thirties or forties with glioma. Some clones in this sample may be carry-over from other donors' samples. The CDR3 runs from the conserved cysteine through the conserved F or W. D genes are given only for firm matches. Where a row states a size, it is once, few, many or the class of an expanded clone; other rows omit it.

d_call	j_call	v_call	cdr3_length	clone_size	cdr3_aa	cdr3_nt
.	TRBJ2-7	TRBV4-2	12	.	CASSQGESEQYF	TGTGCCAGCAGCCAAGGGGAAAGCGAGCAGTACTTC
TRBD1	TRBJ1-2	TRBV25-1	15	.	CASSVGTGANYGYTF	TGTGCCAGCAGTGTTGGGACAGGGGCTAACTATGGCTACACCTTC
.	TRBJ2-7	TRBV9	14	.	CASGSGRSSYEQYF	TGTGCCAGCGGGTCAGGGAGGTCATCCTACGAGCAGTACTTC
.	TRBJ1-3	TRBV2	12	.	CASSVYRNTIYF	TGTGCCAGCAGTGTGTATAGGAACACCATATATTTT
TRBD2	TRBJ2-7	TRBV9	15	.	CASSVAGGRSYEQYF	TGTGCCAGCAGCGTAGCGGGAGGGCGCTCCTACGAGCAGTACTTC
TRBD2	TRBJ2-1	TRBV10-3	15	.	CASFPSGGPANEQFF	TGTGCCTCGTTCCCCAGCGGGGGTCCCGCCAATGAGCAGTTCTTC
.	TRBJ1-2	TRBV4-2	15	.	CASSQDLTQRGGYTF	TGTGCCAGCAGCCAAGACCTAACCCAGAGGGGTGGCTACACCTTC
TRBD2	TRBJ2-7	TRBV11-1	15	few	CASSQGLAESYEQYF	TGTGCCAGCAGCCAGGGACTAGCGGAGTCCTACGAGCAGTACTTC
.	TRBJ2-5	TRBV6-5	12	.	CASSQAGETQYF	TGTGCCAGCAGCCAGGCAGGGGAGACCCAGTACTTC
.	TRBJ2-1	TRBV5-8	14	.	CASSLDLATHEQFF	TGTGCCAGCAGCTTGGATCTAGCTACCCATGAGCAGTTCTTC
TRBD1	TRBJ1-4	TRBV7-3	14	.	CASSRGQGNEKLFF	TGTGCCAGCAGCCGCGGACAGGGAAATGAAAAACTGTTTTTT
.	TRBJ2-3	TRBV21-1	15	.	CASSKGQEGTDTQYF	TGTGCCAGCAGCAAAGGACAGGAAGGCACAGATACGCAGTATTTT
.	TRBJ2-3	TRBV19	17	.	CASSIRSGAPRRDTQYF	TGTGCCAGTAGTATTCGGTCGGGCGCCCCGCGTAGAGATACGCAGTATTTT
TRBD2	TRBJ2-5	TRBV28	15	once	CASSMAGGGGETQYF	TGTGCCAGCAGTATGGCGGGAGGGGGGGGAGAGACCCAGTACTTC
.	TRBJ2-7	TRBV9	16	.	CASSVEGAAGTYEQYF	TGTGCCAGCAGCGTAGAGGGCGCAGCCGGAACCTACGAGCAGTACTTC
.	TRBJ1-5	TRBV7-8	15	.	CASSVSNREDQPQHF	TGTGCCAGCAGCGTTTCAAACAGGGAAGATCAGCCCCAGCATTTT
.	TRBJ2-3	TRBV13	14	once	CASSLIAGTDTQYF	TGTGCCAGCAGCTTAATAGCGGGCACAGATACGCAGTATTTT
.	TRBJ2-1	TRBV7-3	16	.	CASSPGAGFSYNEQFF	TGTGCCAGCAGCCCGGGGGCGGGGTTCTCCTACAATGAGCAGTTCTTC
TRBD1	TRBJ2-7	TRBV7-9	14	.	CASLGGTGVYEQYF	TGTGCCAGCCTTGGGGGGACAGGGGTCTACGAGCAGTACTTC
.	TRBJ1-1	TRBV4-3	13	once	CASGLRAGTEAFF	TGCGCCAGTGGACTTCGGGCGGGGACTGAAGCTTTCTTT
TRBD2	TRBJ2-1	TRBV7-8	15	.	CASSLGLAGEGRQFF	TGTGCCAGCAGCTTGGGACTAGCGGGAGAAGGTCGGCAGTTCTTC
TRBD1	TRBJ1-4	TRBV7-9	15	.	CASSGTGGENEKLFF	TGTGCCAGCAGCGGGACAGGGGGGGAAAATGAAAAACTGTTTTTT
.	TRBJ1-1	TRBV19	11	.	CASSTGAEAFF	TGTGCCAGTTCGACAGGCGCCGAAGCTTTCTTT
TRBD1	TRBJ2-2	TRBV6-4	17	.	CASSDKAGGSRTGELFF	TGTGCCAGCAGTGATAAGGCAGGGGGTTCGAGAACCGGGGAGCTGTTTTTT
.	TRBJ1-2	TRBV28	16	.	CASSPTPLGLGYGYTF	TGTGCCAGCAGTCCGACCCCCCTAGGGCTGGGCTATGGCTACACCTTC
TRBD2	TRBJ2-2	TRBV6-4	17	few	CASSEKDAGANTGELFF	TGTGCCAGCTCCGAAAAGGACGCGGGAGCTAACACCGGGGAGCTGTTTTTT
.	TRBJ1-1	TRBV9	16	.	CASSVGGGSMNTEAFF	TGTGCCAGCAGCGTAGGAGGGGGGTCGATGAACACTGAAGCTTTCTTT
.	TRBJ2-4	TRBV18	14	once	CASSPYPGENIQYF	TGTGCCAGCTCACCCTACCCGGGGGAAAACATTCAGTACTTC
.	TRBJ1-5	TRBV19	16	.	CASSISQGYSNQPQHF	TGTGCCAGTAGTATAAGTCAGGGTTATAGCAATCAGCCCCAGCATTTT
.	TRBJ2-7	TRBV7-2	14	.	CASSSQGIKNEQYF	TGTGCCAGCAGCTCCCAGGGGATCAAGAACGAGCAGTACTTC
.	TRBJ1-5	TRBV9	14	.	CASSPGGGIQPQHF	TGTGCCAGCAGCCCGGGGGGGGGAATTCAGCCCCAGCATTTT
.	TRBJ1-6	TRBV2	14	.	CASSEGQGNSPLHF	TGTGCCAGCAGTGAGGGCCAGGGAAATTCACCCCTCCACTTT
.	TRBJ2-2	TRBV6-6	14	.	CASKPTTGHGELFF	TGTGCCAGCAAACCTACCACGGGGCACGGGGAGCTGTTTTTT
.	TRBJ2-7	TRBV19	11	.	CASTWGYEQYF	TGTGCCAGTACTTGGGGCTACGAGCAGTACTTC
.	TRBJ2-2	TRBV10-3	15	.	CAISDTRVPTGELFF	TGTGCCATCAGCGATACCAGGGTTCCCACCGGGGAGCTGTTTTTT